The source of this T cell receptor (beta chain) is a study of blood T cell repertoires in COVID-19. Assay: immunoSEQ multiplex PCR; the TCRdb copy retains only in-frame clones and omits some. The table includes around 50,000 clones, over 80% detected once. This CDR3 has 16 residues. CDR1 is SGHDT, CDR2 YYEEEE, per germline. The germline V and J ends were trimmed by 2 bases and 1 base, with 10 bases remaining between them. What was sequenced was peripheral blood. V and J are TRBV5-6 and TRBJ1-6; a weak D match, TRBD1 (5 bases). The clonotype comes from a man in his 60s with acute or convalescent COVID-19. The CDR3 loop is CASSLDRGSYNSPLHF. DNA of the CDR3: TGTGCCAGCAGCTTAGACAGAGGATCCTATAATTCACCCCTCCACTTT. The entire variable domain, with the rest obtained from reference TRBV5-6 and TRBJ1-6, is as follows: DAGVTQSPTHLIKTRGQQVTLRCSPKSGHDTVSWYQQALGQGPQFIFQYYEEEERQRGNFPDRFSGHQFPNYSSELNVNALLLGDSALYLCASSLDRGSYNSPLHFGNGTRLTVT.